This T cell receptor beta chain was documented in a study of tumor-infiltrating lymphocytes in primary liver carcinoma. Study-level points and caveats: Lesser overlap characterized tumor-adjacent and tumor-blood pairs relative to tumor region pairs. Researchers report that only about 7-24% of top clones turned up in all five tumor regions.

With a constant-region primer, TCR beta cDNA was made from approximately 520 ng of total RNA. Employing slightly modified ARM-PCR, three nested multiplex PCR rounds were run, and these gave rise to the TCR beta libraries. Via MiXCR, TCRdb re-called the multiplex PCR reads, giving one row per CDR3 protein. The table lists around 190,000 distinct CDR3 sequences, approximately 80% of them singletons. This clonotype was observed a handful of times. The target antigen is unknown. Germline and junction disagree at one end, which may indicate a read error. Co-extraction yielded RNA and DNA from around 18-30 mg of unsorted bulk tissue. The proportion of viable tumor cells exceeded 80% in every tumor sample. The sequenced material came from tumor tissue from primary liver carcinoma. This receptor was obtained from a man in his forties with primary liver carcinoma and hepatitis B virus infection.

The CDR3 reads CVSSWTGGNTEVFF. The CDR3 nucleotides read TGTGTCAGCAGTTGGACAGGGGGCAACACTGAAGTTTTCTTT. The chain is built from TRBV6-2 or TRBV6-3 and TRBJ1-1, with 11 bases matching TRBD1. Germline lookup yields CDR1 MNHEY and CDR2 SVGEGT. The CDR3 is 14 residues long.